The 14 T cell receptor beta chains below all came from one sample that was sequenced in a study of a mutant IDH1 vaccine in newly diagnosed glioma. Indicated time point: week 5, during vaccination. Vaccination comprised doses that each held 300 ug of mutant IDH1 20-mer peptide, plus topical imiquimod. Repertoires were generated with immunoSEQ multiplex PCR, while TCRdb's copy carries only in-frame clones and drops some. The sample shows about 25,000 clones, about 77% of them seen only once. These TCRs are of unknown antigen specificity. This specimen was PBMCs, taken from a glioma patient whose treatment included an IDH1 peptide vaccine. The receptors stem from a man between 40 and 49 years old with glioma.

The chain carries TRBV7-9 and TRBJ1-2; D gene unclear. Germline lookup yields CDR1 SEHNR and CDR2 FQNEAQ (reference sequence). The CDR3 contains 14 residues. Trimming took off 1 base at V and 3 bases at J, with 9 bases between the two ends. The CDR3 protein is CASSLVGGDYGYTF. The DNA for the CDR3 is TGTGCCAGCAGCTTAGTTGGCGGGGACTATGGCTACACCTTC. The variable domain in full, completed from reference TRBV7-9 and TRBJ1-2, reads DTGVSQNPRHKITKRGQNVTFRCDPISEHNRLYWYRQTLGQGPEFLTYFQNEAQLEKSRLLSDRFSAERPKGSFSTLEIQRTEQGDSAMYLCASSLVGGDYGYTFGSGTRLTVV.

This clone is medium-sized (0.01 to 0.1%) in the sample. This chain connects TRBV19 to TRBJ2-1, with a tentative D call TRBD2 (6 bases). The V end was cut by 6 bases, the J end by 0 bases, with 15 bases between. Germline loops: CDR1 LNHDA, CDR2 SQIVND (reference sequence). The CDR3 is 16 amino acids. DNA of the CDR3: TGTGCCAGTAGCCCTATAGCGGAGAGCTCCTACAATGAGCAGTTCTTC. Protein: CASSPIAESSYNEQFF.

This clone appeared a few times. The chain recombines TRBV19 with TRBJ1-5, with 7 bases identical to TRBD1. Germline lookup yields CDR1 LNHDA and CDR2 SQIVND (reference sequence). CDR3 length: 14 residues. V lost 10 bases to trimming and J lost 7 bases; unmatched junction nucleotides: 13. The CDR3 bases are TGTGCCACCTTGGGACAGAGGCCGACCCAGCCCCAGCATTTT. This encodes CATLGQRPTQPQHF.

The chain combines TRBV6-1 with TRBJ2-1; D remains ambiguous. This CDR3 is 16 amino acids long. The V and J ends lost 1 base and 4 bases respectively, with 14 bases between them. Germline loops: CDR1 MNHNS, CDR2 SASEGT. The CDR3 here is CASSEVLVVGYNEQFF. CDR3 sequence (DNA): TGTGCCAGCAGTGAAGTTTTAGTGGTGGGATACAATGAGCAGTTCTTC.

The rearrangement links TRBV7-8 to TRBJ1-4; D not resolved. The CDR3 loop spans 17 amino acids. The V end was cut by 3 bases, the J end by 1 base, with 15 bases between. Germline CDR1 is SGHVS and CDR2 is FQNEAQ. CDR3 sequence (DNA): TGTGCCAGCAGCTTGATTTCAACGCGGGAAACTAATGAAAAACTGTTTTTT. Residues: CASSLISTRETNEKLFF.

The chain couples TRBV6-1 to TRBJ1-5; tentatively, D is TRBD1 (5 bases). Trimming took 3 bases from V and 7 from J, leaving 10 bases between them. CDR1 is MNHNS, CDR2 SASEGT, per germline. The CDR3 has 13 amino acids. This CDR3 reads CASSDVGLQPQHF. The CDR3 DNA reads as TGTGCCAGCAGTGACGTGGGACTGCAGCCCCAGCATTTT.

This chain uses TRBV25-1 with TRBJ1-3; no definite D call. The CDR3 length is 15 residues. CDR1 is MGHDK, CDR2 SYGVNS, per germline. V lost 1 base and J 1 base, leaving 8 bases between the germline ends. Written as DNA, the CDR3 is TGTGCCAGCAGTGAATTTGGGTTTTCTGGAAACACCATATATTTT. It codes for CASSEFGFSGNTIYF. Combining the CDR3 with reference TRBV25-1 and TRBJ1-3 gives the whole variable domain EADIYQTPRYLVIGTGKKITLECSQTMGHDKMYWYQQDPGMELHLIHYSYGVNSTEKGDLSSESTVSRIRTEHFPLTLESARPSHTSQYLCASSEFGFSGNTIYFGEGSWLTVV.

This clone has only a few counts. This chain uses TRBV6-1 with TRBJ2-1; D perhaps matches TRBD2 (5 bases). From germline, CDR1 is MNHNS and CDR2 SASEGT. Trimming left V 4 bases short and J 6 bases short, with 7 bases between. This CDR3 is built from 12 residues. CDR3 DNA sequence: TGTGCCAGCAGTGGACTACTCAATGAGCAGTTCTTC. It yields the protein CASSGLLNEQFF.

This chain uses TRBV7-8 with TRBJ2-1; 8 bases align to TRBD2. The V segment lost 1 base and the J segment 4 bases; nucleotides outside the gene matches: 6. Germline loops: CDR1 SGHVS, CDR2 FQNEAQ. The CDR3 totals 16 residues. The CDR3 is CASSLVISGKYNEQFF. CDR3 sequence (DNA): TGTGCCAGCAGCTTAGTAATTAGCGGGAAGTACAATGAGCAGTTCTTC.

The V gene is TRBV5-6, the J gene TRBJ1-5; D may be TRBD1 (6 bases). The CDR3 loop spans 15 amino acids. Trimming cost V 0 bases and J 3 bases, with 10 bases left between them. The germline CDR1 and CDR2 sequences are SGHDT and YYEEEE. DNA of the CDR3: TGTGCCAGCAGCTTGGGAGGGGGAAACAATCAGCCCCAGCATTTT. This translates into CASSLGGGNNQPQHF.

This chain links TRBV4-2 with TRBJ2-7, with 12 nucleotides matching TRBD2. CDR1 and CDR2 (germline): LGHNA, YNFKEQ. The V gene end was trimmed by 3 bases and the J gene end by 3 bases; junction bases not matched to a gene: 0. This CDR3 contains 14 residues. The CDR3 region is CASSQTSGSYEQYF. CDR3 sequence (DNA): TGTGCCAGCAGCCAGACTAGCGGGAGCTACGAGCAGTACTTC.

The chain links TRBV5-1 to TRBJ1-1, with a weak D call TRBD1 (6 bases). Germline loops: CDR1 SGHRS, CDR2 YFSETQ. The CDR3 loop spans 15 amino acids. Trimming took off 5 bases at V and 5 bases at J, with 19 bases between the two ends. CDR3 in amino acids: CASRAGGGLTTEAFF. The DNA for the CDR3 is TGCGCCAGCAGGGCGGGCGGGGGCCTAACGACTGAAGCTTTCTTT.

The rearrangement links TRBV20-1 to TRBJ2-1; 7 nucleotides align to TRBD2. Germline V gene data show CDR1 as DFQATT and CDR2 as SNEGSKA (reference sequence). J gave up 9 bases and V 5 bases, and 4 bases lay outside the gene matches. CDR3 length: 11 amino acids. CDR3 DNA: TGCAGTGCTGTCTGGGAGGGTGAGCAGTTCTTC. Translation: CSAVWEGEQFF.

V is TRBV25-1 and J is TRBJ1-1, with D unresolved. V gave up 8 bases and J gave up 4 bases, with 14 bases separating them. There are 13 residues in the CDR3. Looked up from germline, CDR1 is MGHDK and CDR2 is SYGVNS. The CDR3 DNA follows: TGTGCCAGCCTCGCGGTTTGGGGCACTGAAGCTTTCTTT. This translates into CASLAVWGTEAFF.